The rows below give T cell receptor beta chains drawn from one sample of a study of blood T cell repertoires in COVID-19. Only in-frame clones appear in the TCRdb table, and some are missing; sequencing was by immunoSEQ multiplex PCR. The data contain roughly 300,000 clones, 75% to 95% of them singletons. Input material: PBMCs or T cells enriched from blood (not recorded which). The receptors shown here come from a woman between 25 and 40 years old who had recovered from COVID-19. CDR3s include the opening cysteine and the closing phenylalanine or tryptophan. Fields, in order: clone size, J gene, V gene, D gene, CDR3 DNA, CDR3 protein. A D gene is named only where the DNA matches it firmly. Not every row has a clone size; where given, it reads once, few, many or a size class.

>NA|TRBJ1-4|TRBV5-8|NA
TGTGCCAGCAGCTTTCAGGGGACGGAAATTGAAAAACTGTTTTTT
CASSFQGTEIEKLFF
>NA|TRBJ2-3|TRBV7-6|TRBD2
TGTGCCAGCAGCCTGCGGGAGGGCCTGGCAGATACGCAGTATTTT
CASSLREGLADTQYF
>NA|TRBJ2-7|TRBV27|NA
TGTGCCAGCAGTTTATCAGGGAGCGAGCAGTACTTC
CASSLSGSEQYF
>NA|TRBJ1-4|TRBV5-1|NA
TGCGCCAGCAGCTTGGTAGGGGCTTTTGGTGAAAAACTGTTTTTT
CASSLVGAFGEKLFF
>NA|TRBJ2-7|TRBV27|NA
TGTGCCAGCAGTTTAAAGGTGGGCCTCTCCTACGAGCAGTACTTC
CASSLKVGLSYEQYF
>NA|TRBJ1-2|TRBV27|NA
TGTGCCAGCAGTTACAACCAGGCTAACTATGGCTACACCTTC
CASSYNQANYGYTF
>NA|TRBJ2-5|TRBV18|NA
TGTGCCAGCTCACCACCTACAGGACGTAACCAAGAGACCCAGTACTTC
CASSPPTGRNQETQYF
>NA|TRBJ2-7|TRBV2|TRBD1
TGTGCCAGCAGTGGAGACAGGGGGGGGAGTCTGGGCTACGAGCAGTACTTC
CASSGDRGGSLGYEQYF
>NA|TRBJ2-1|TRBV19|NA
TGTGCCAGTAGTATAGTCGGCGGGCTCTCCTACAATGAGCAGTTCTTC
CASSIVGGLSYNEQFF
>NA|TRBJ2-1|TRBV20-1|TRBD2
TGCAGTGCTAGTCCCCCCGGGAGGGGCAATGAGCAGTTCTTC
CSASPPGRGNEQFF
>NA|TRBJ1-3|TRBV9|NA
TGTGCCAGCAGCGTAGATGTGGGAGAAACTGGAAACACCATATATTTT
CASSVDVGETGNTIYF
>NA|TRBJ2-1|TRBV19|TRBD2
TGTGCCAGTAGTATTCTCATACTAGCGGGAGGCTACAATGAGCAGTTCTTC
CASSILILAGGYNEQFF
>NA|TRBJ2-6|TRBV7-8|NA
TGTGCCAGCAGCTTAGCCATCCCTCAGGGGCCTGGGGCCAACGTCCTGACTTTC
CASSLAIPQGPGANVLTF
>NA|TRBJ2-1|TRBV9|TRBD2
TGTGCCAGCAGCCCTGGCGGACTAGCGGGAAGTGAGCAGTTCTTC
CASSPGGLAGSEQFF
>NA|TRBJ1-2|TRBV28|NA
TGTGCCATCGAAATCGGGTATGGCTACACCTTC
CAIEIGYGYTF
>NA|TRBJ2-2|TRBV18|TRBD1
TGTGCCAGCTCACCCGGGACAGGGTCTCCCGGGGAGCTGTTTTTT
CASSPGTGSPGELFF
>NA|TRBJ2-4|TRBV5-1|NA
TGCGCCAGCAGCTTAATGGGGCTAGCCAAAAACATTCAGTACTTC
CASSLMGLAKNIQYF
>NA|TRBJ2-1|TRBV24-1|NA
TGTGCCACCAGTGATTTCGGGACAACTTACAATGAGCAGTTCTTC
CATSDFGTTYNEQFF
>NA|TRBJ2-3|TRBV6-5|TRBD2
TGTGCCAGCAGTACTATAGCGGGAGGCACAGATACGCAGTATTTT
CASSTIAGGTDTQYF
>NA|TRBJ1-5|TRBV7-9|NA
TGTGCCAGCAGCACCCGAGATCAGCCCCAGCATTTT
CASSTRDQPQHF
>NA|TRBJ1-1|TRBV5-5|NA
TGTGCCAGCAGCTTGGGCAGGGTCACTGAAGCTTTCTTT
CASSLGRVTEAFF
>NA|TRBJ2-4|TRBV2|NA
TGTGCCAGCAGTTTAGATATAAACATTCAGTACTTC
CASSLDINIQYF
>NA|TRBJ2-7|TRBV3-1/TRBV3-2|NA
TGTGCCAGCAGCCCCTCAAGACAGCACTACGAGCAGTACTTC
CASSPSRQHYEQYF
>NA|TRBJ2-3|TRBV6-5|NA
TGTGCCAGCAGTCGGGGTTTGACAGATACGCAGTATTTT
CASSRGLTDTQYF
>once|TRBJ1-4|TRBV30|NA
TGTGCCTGCGGGGGGGCAACTAATGAAAAACTGTTTTTT
CACGGATNEKLFF
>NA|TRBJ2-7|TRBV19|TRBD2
TGTGCCAGTAGGGCTAGCGGGAGGAGGACCTACGAGCAGTACTTC
CASRASGRRTYEQYF
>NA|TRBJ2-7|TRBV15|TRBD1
TGTGCCACCAGCGAAGGGGGACAGGGCTACGAGCAGTACTTC
CATSEGGQGYEQYF
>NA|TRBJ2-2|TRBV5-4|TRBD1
TGTGCCAGCAGCTCACAGGGGGCTGGGGAGCTGTTTTTT
CASSSQGAGELFF
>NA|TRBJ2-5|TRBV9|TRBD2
TGTGCCAGCAGCGGGAGCGGGGGGGACAGAAAAGAGACCCAGTACTTC
CASSGSGGDRKETQYF
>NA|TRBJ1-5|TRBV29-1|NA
TGCAGCGTTTCAGGGTCGGATCAGCCCCAGCATTTT
CSVSGSDQPQHF
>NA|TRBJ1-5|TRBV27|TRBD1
TGTGCCAGCAGGGCAGGGGGTCAGCCCCAGCATTTT
CASRAGGQPQHF
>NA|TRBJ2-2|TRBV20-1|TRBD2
TGCAGTGCTAGTGGGCCTAGCGGAAAGGCCGGGGAGCTGTTTTTT
CSASGPSGKAGELFF
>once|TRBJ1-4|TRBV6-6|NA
TGTGCCAGCCGGACTCAAACGGTAAAACTGTTTTTT
CASRTQTVKLFF
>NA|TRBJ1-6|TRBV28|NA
TGTGCCAGCTTATACCGACAGAGCTCCTATAATTCACCCCTCCACTTT
CASLYRQSSYNSPLHF
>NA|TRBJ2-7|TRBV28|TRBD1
TGTGCCAGCAGTATATGGGGACAGGGGGCTCGGTCCTACGAGCAGTACTTC
CASSIWGQGARSYEQYF
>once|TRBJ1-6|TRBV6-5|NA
TGTGCCAGCAGACCTGGCGGGCTGCGTAATTCACCCCTCCACTTT
CASRPGGLRNSPLHF
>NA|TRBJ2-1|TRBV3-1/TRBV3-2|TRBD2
TGTGCCAGCAGCCAACTTGCCAGGACTAGCGGAGACTACAATGAGCAGTTCTTC
CASSQLARTSGDYNEQFF
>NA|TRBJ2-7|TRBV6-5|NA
TGTGCCAGCAGACTCCGCGAATCCGGGTTTAGCGAGCAGTACTTC
CASRLRESGFSEQYF
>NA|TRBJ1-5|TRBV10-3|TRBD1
TGTGCCATCAGTGAGCTTGGACAGGGAACAAATCAGCCCCAGCATTTT
CAISELGQGTNQPQHF
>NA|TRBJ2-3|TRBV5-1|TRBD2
TGCGCCAGCAGCTTCGGACTAGCGGGAGGGGGTTCTAGCACAGATACGCAGTATTTT
CASSFGLAGGGSSTDTQYF
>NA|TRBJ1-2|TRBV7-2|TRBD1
TGTGCCAGCAGCGCGCCGGGACAGGGGAACTATGGCTACACCTTC
CASSAPGQGNYGYTF
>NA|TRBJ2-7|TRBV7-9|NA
TGTGCCAGCAGCTTAGATCTTTACGAGCAGTACTTC
CASSLDLYEQYF
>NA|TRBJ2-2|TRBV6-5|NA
TGTGCCAGCCGGGACACCAACACCGGGGAGCTGTTTTTT
CASRDTNTGELFF
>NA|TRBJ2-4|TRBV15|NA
TGTGCCACCAGCAGAGATCTGATGCAGGGACTAGCCAAAAACATTCAGTACTTC
CATSRDLMQGLAKNIQYF
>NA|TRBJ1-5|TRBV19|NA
TGTGCCAGTAGTATCACCCGGGGAGATCAGCCCCAGCATTTT
CASSITRGDQPQHF
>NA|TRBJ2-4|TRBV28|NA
TGTGCCAGCAGCGTGAGGGTGGGAGCCAAAAACATTCAGTACTTC
CASSVRVGAKNIQYF
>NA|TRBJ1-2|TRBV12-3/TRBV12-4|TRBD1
TGTGCCATCTTAGGACAGGGGACCGGCTACACCTTC
CAILGQGTGYTF
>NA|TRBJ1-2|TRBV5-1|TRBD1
TGCGCCAGCAGCTTGAGACCGCTACGGGACAGGGGGAATGGCTACACCTTC
CASSLRPLRDRGNGYTF
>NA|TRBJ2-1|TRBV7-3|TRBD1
TGTGCCAGCAGTCCCATATCAGGGGGCTACAATGAGCAGTTCTTC
CASSPISGGYNEQFF
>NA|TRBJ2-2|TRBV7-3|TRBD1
TGTGCCAGCAGGGCCGGGACAGGGACTCACGGGGAGCTGTTTTTT
CASRAGTGTHGELFF
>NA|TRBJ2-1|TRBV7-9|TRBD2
TGTGCCAGCAGCTTAGCTCCGGGACTATCGACTGAGCAGTTCTTC
CASSLAPGLSTEQFF
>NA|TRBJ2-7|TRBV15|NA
TGTGCCACCAGCAGAGAGAGAATGAGCTCCTACGAGCAGTACTTC
CATSRERMSSYEQYF
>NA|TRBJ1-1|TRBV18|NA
TGTGCCAGCTCACCAGCGGGTTTAAACACTGAAGCTTTCTTT
CASSPAGLNTEAFF
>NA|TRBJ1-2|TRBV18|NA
TGTGCCAGCTCACTTGACAGCAACTATGGCTACACCTTC
CASSLDSNYGYTF
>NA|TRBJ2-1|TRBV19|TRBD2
TGTGCCAGTAGTATAGAGGGAGGGAGAAGCTACAATGAGCAGTTCTTC
CASSIEGGRSYNEQFF